A single sample gave rise to the 9 T cell receptor beta chains below, sequenced in a study of T cell changes during pregnancy in multiple sclerosis. Only in-frame clones appear in the TCRdb table, and some are missing; sequencing was by immunoSEQ multiplex PCR. The sample consists of just under 95,000 clones, about 92% of them appearing once. Source: peripheral blood, taken in the first trimester of pregnancy. The receptors here all came from a female donor with multiple sclerosis, enrolled in a pregnancy study.

This chain connects TRBV28 to TRBJ1-1; D is possibly TRBD1 (6 bases). There are 12 residues in the CDR3. The ends were cut back, 5 bases at V and 11 bases at J, with 15 bases in the middle. Per germline, CDR1 MDHEN and CDR2 SYDVKM. The CDR3 region has the DNA TGTGCCAGCAGTGAGGCCGGGAGGGGGGCTTTCTTT. It codes for CASSEAGRGAFF.

The genes are TRBV29-1 and TRBJ1-1; 9 bases align to TRBD1. CDR3 length: 15 amino acids. Germline V lookup: CDR1 SQVTM, CDR2 ANQGSEA. The V and J ends lost 6 bases and 1 base, in that order; junction bases with no gene match: 9. CDR3 in amino acids: CSVGLTGGWNTEAFF. The CDR3 region has the DNA TGCAGCGTCGGTTTGACAGGGGGGTGGAACACTGAAGCTTTCTTT.

This clone occurred many times. This sequence joins TRBV11-3 and TRBJ2-1, with 8 nucleotides matching TRBD2. The CDR3 consists of 15 residues. Germline V lookup: CDR1 SGHNT, CDR2 YENEEA. The J segment lost 8 bases and the V segment lost 3 bases, leaving 9 bases of the junction unmatched. Here the CDR3 DNA reads TGTGCCAGCAGCTTTAGGGGACTAGGTCTCGATGAGCAGTTCTTC. Amino acids: CASSFRGLGLDEQFF.

The chain recombines TRBV9 with TRBJ2-7; tentatively, D is TRBD2 (7 bases). Germline assignment: CDR1 SGDLS and CDR2 YYNGEE. The CDR3 sequence is 16 residues long. V was pared by 3 bases and J by 0 bases, with 16 bases between. The CDR3 region is CASSARGAVSSYEQYF. The CDR3 nucleotides are TGTGCCAGCAGCGCCCGGGGGGCGGTTTCCTCCTACGAGCAGTACTTC.

V is TRBV7-2 and J is TRBJ2-5; possible D gene TRBD1, 7 bases. The CDR3 runs 14 residues. The V end was cut by 3 bases, the J end by 5 bases, with 13 bases between. The germline V gene encodes CDR1 SGHTA and CDR2 FQGNSA. The CDR3 nucleotides read TGTGCCAGCAGCTTTCAGGGGGGAGCGGAGACCCAGTACTTC. It encodes CASSFQGGAETQYF.

The chain couples TRBV28 to TRBJ1-5; TRBD1 matches at 9 bases. The CDR3 loop spans 13 amino acids. The germline CDR1 and CDR2 sequences are MDHEN and SYDVKM. Losses at the gene ends were 5 bases for V and 6 bases for J; bases not matched to a gene: 2. The CDR3 DNA is TGTGCCAGCAGTGACAGGGGGGTTCAGCCCCAGCATTTT. It is translated as CASSDRGVQPQHF.

This chain links TRBV27 with TRBJ1-5; 7 nucleotides match TRBD1. CDR3 size: 13 residues. Germline CDR1 and CDR2: MNHEY and SMNVEV (reference sequence). V shed 6 bases and J 5 bases; nucleotides not matched to a gene: 4. The CDR3 region is CASSQGGDQPQHF. CDR3 in DNA: TGTGCCAGCAGCCAGGGGGGAGATCAGCCCCAGCATTTT.

The J gene is TRBJ2-7, the V gene TRBV9; TRBD2 matches at 9 bases. Germline assignment: CDR1 SGDLS and CDR2 YYNGEE. The CDR3 runs 14 residues. Germline trimming cut 4 bases from V and 0 bases from J; bases unmatched to any gene: 2. DNA of the CDR3: TGTGCCAGCAGCCTAGCGGGGAGCTCCTACGAGCAGTACTTC. Its translation is CASSLAGSSYEQYF.

The rearrangement joins TRBV7-6 to TRBJ2-3; 8 bases map to TRBD2. CDR3 size: 17 residues. CDR1 is SGHVS and CDR2 is FNYEAQ in the germline V gene. The V gene end was trimmed by 5 bases and the J gene end by 4 bases; junction bases not matched to a gene: 14. The CDR3 DNA follows: TGTGCCAGCAGCCCCTCCGGGGGGGGAGTCGCGGCAGATACGCAGTATTTT. It is translated as CASSPSGGGVAADTQYF.